This T cell receptor (beta chain) emerged from a study of cytomegalovirus exposure and HLA in healthy donors (TCRdb year 2017). About the full investigation: An earlier analysis of some 600 of the donors reported approximately 300 Gb of sequence data and 90 million to 120 million unique TCR beta sequences obtained from about 179 million T cells. Approximately 300 gigabases of sequencing data and around 80 million unique TCR sequences made up an early release that covered approximately 620 HLA-typed donors. Of the roughly 420 genotyped donors, roughly 76% were placed in the genetic ancestry cluster associated with self-reported Caucasian donors. The study was designed to test whether signatures of past pathogen exposure could be identified by cataloging public T cell receptors. Using immunosequencing, the study profiled T cell repertoires from approximately 700 subjects and related those repertoires to cytomegalovirus serostatus. Along with the approximately 600-subject first cohort, a separate validation cohort of roughly 110 different subjects was used. To predict cytomegalovirus infection status, the study combined high-throughput TCR immunosequencing, statistical association of individual TCRs with disease status, and machine learning. A later analysis re-examined previously published TCR beta repertoires from 600 to 700 donors and added high-resolution HLA genotyping to investigate patterns of TCR occurrence. In the later analysis, no new phenotypic data were used to find candidate immune exposures; instead, reliance was placed on TCR beta sequences and their occurrence across donors. To decide whether each TCR beta V gene segment behaved as functional or pseudogenic, an earlier analysis of nearly 600 of the donors relied on high-throughput TCR beta sequencing. Donor age, sex, ethnicity and CMV serostatus were compiled together with the repertoire data. In a later genetic analysis, genome-wide SNP genotypes for about three fifths of the roughly 670 donors were used, and that subset was treated as a discovery cohort. Every repertoire in the discovery cohort had been generated on one and the same sequencing platform. HLA typing included class I and class II loci at four-digit resolution. Typing coverage differed by locus: A, B, C, DRB1 and DQB1 were typed in roughly 629-640 donors, DQA1 in 522, DPA1 in around 600, and DPB1 in around 490. Roughly 5 DR-DQ haplotypes were treated as single units for association and clustering because of strong linkage in the cohort. Among a few hundred genotyped donors of the cohort, an average of around 240,000 unique TCR beta nucleotide sequences were sequenced per donor, about a sixth of them non-productive. Beyond this particular receptor, the publication reports: A few of the identified cytomegalovirus-associated TCR beta chains were confirmed in vitro to be specific for cytomegalovirus antigens. The earlier analysis of approximately 560 of the donors excluded over 15 rarely observed V segments, including chromosome 9 orphons, because counts were too low. Cytomegalovirus status was reported to be diagnosed by the classifier with high specificity and sensitivity in both the original and validation cohorts. According to a later analysis, parvovirus B19, influenza, CMV and Epstein-Barr virus appeared linked to several top co-occurrence clusters. Specific HLA alleles were associated with 16,951 TCR beta sequences at a false discovery rate of 0.05 in a later analysis. Across donors, most TCR sequences were observed very rarely, whereas some public TCRs were present in many individuals. Some IMGT-functional V segments, including TRBV6-2 and TRBV6-3, could not be distinguished by the 87-base-pair reads and were therefore excluded. The sequencing pipeline was judged likely to have produced a cluster of highly shared sequence variants as a technical artifact. The study listed approximately 160 TCR beta chains as associated with cytomegalovirus. In a later analysis, HLA-associated TCR beta chains showed more clonal expansion and lower generation probabilities than non-associated chains that were equally common. The authors suggested that the approach could potentially be generalized to other disease states and immunological phenotypes. According to a later genetic analysis, donors in an Asian-associated ancestry cluster had fewer N-insertions in productive TCRs than the approximately 610-donor mean. Correlated functional status among segregating V segments might reflect linkage disequilibrium, but an unknown experimental factor could not be ruled out. Immune exposure information for the cohort was limited to CMV serostatus. In this cohort, only TCR beta chains were sequenced, and detectable features were limited by the absence of alpha or paired-chain data. When HLA alleles, especially DR and DQ, strongly co-occurred, attributing TCR associations to individual alleles was difficult. In a later analysis, most CMV-associated TCR beta chains were found to appear HLA-restricted, with HLA associations seemingly driven largely by CMV exposure. Because some donors lacked HLA typing at each locus, the association tests relied only on the typed subset. A later analysis found that TCR association rates varied across HLA loci, with DRB1 alleles showing the most associated TCRs and HLA-C alleles the fewest. In an earlier analysis of some 640 of the donors, most TCR beta V segments were observed in productive rearrangements about 90% or about 30% of the time, broadly matching IMGT annotations. Roughly uniform sequencing depth across donors was assumed in presence/absence analyses, although this assumption may not hold. A further reported finding was that TCR beta sequences accurately predicted the HLA-A and HLA-B alleles for most subjects in the first cohort. An association between a missense DCLRE1C variant and V-gene and J-gene trimming of TCR beta chains was found in a later genetic analysis and replicated in an independent cohort.

The CDR3, from cysteine to phenylalanine, totals 15 residues. Only the CDR3 DNA stays, 45 bases, in frame from base 1. For this chain, trimming is 7 bases at the V end and 2 bases at the J end, and the number of junction bases without a gene match is 11. CDR1 is given as SNHLY and CDR2 as FYNNEI, both from the germline V gene. In total, 600 or so healthy bone marrow donors made up the cohort. All cohort members were sampled while nominally healthy, although unrecorded immune exposures were likely present. The donor tested CMV seronegative, placing the donor among the 350 or so seronegative members of the cohort. A peripheral blood sample was provided by each donor, and peripheral blood mononuclear cells were used for TCR beta sequencing. The Qiagen DNeasy Blood Extraction Kit was used to extract genomic DNA from the blood cell samples. Libraries were made using the immunoSEQ multiplex PCR assay. A mixture of 60 forward primers for TCR Vbeta segments and 13 reverse primers for TCR Jbeta segments was used in the multiplex PCR. The CDR3 region of rearranged TCR beta genes was amplified from genomic DNA by a multiplex PCR assay. The amplified TCR beta libraries were sequenced on the Illumina HiSeq System as 87-base-pair reads. For the original study's pipeline: Across the 670 or so repertoires, a later analysis counted approximately 75 million unique TCR beta chains, around 10 million of which were shared by at least two donors. Raw reads were error-corrected and collapsed into unique sequences by a nearest-neighbor algorithm in which closely related sequences were merged to remove PCR and sequencing errors. To assign V, D and J gene segments, CDR3 sequences were aligned to IMGT reference sequences. For a sequence to be retained, at least a six-nucleotide match to both a V gene segment and a J gene segment was required. A rearrangement counted as productive if the CDR3 had no stop codons and remained in frame with V and J, and every other rearrangement counted as non-productive. CDR3 was defined according to IMGT convention as the region running from the second conserved V-encoded cysteine to the conserved J-encoded phenylalanine. The earlier analysis of 500 to 600 of the donors excluded sequences that lacked an unambiguous match to a single V gene segment. An earlier analysis of a few hundred of the donors called V segments functional above 56.7% productive rearrangements and segregating when the between-donor standard deviation exceeded 5%. A statistical classification framework was developed to diagnose cytomegalovirus status using the catalog of TCR beta chain sequences. In a later analysis, TCR nucleotide sequences were compared against IMGT/GENE-DB human TR gene sequences so that V and J genes could be assigned. In a later analysis, CDR3 sequences and most-parsimonious VDJ recombination scenarios were assigned using the TCRdist pipeline. A later analysis defined each TCR beta chain by its CDR3 amino acid sequence plus V-gene family, and excluded reads lacking a unique V-gene family. To address suspected cross-contamination and a sequencing artifact, a later analysis removed a few hundred highly shared, low-generation-probability nucleotide sequences. In a later analysis, a clonal expansion index for each public chain was calculated from normalized within-repertoire ranks of inferred template counts. In a later analysis, generation probabilities were computed with a VDJ recombination model fitted to out-of-frame rearrangements, and the resulting probabilities were checked against IGoR. In a later analysis, TCR-TCR, TCR-HLA and TCR-CMV co-occurrence was scored with hypergeometric tests, and a repertoire-size bias correction was applied to TCR pairs. To estimate false discovery rates, a later analysis permuted the HLA or CMV assignments 20 times. A later analysis grouped co-occurring TCRs with DBSCAN, adding TCRdist sequence similarity when clustering within HLA-allele-positive subsets. For co-occurrence clustering, repertoires with fewer than 30,000 or more than 120,000 public chains were excluded, along with roughly 5 repertoires with anomalous nucleotide sharing. TCRdb took over this immuneACCESS table, retaining in-frame rearrangements with V and J assigned. Such tables are incomplete; in checked studies, under half of the missing clones stem from an unresolved V gene, and the remainder is unexplained. D and trimming come from the DNA, and the V and J calls and clone size come from that table. Across this sample there are around 130,000 clones, with roughly 80% seen only once. The leading ten clones occupy 2% to 2.5% of the sample.

On this clone: What antigen it recognizes has not been identified. Nothing much larger sits one base from this clone, and base qualities are not available.

The chain employs TRBV2 and TRBJ2-7, with 7 bases aligning to TRBD1. Sequenced material: PBMCs. This TCR derives from a young man in good health and CMV-seronegative. For the CDR3, the sequence is CASTPSTGSTYEQYF. In nucleotide form, the sequence is TGTGCCAGCACCCCTTCGACAGGGTCTACCTACGAGCAGTACTTC.